Below are 28 T cell receptor beta chains sequenced from a single sample in a study of cytomegalovirus exposure and HLA in healthy donors listed by TCRdb under 2017. The library relied on the immunoSEQ multiplex PCR assay. Sourced from immuneACCESS, this table was stored by TCRdb with only in-frame sequences that have V and J called. A share of the clones is absent; for the studies checked, an unresolved V gene accounts for under half, and the remainder has no known explanation. The sample table lists 150,000 to 200,000 clones, just under 85% of them with a count of one. The ten largest clonotypes hold over 2% of the sample. Material for sequencing was PBMCs. The receptors stem from a man younger than 45 in good health and CMV-seropositive.

The chain uses TRBV27 and TRBJ2-1; TRBD1 agrees at 7 bases. The CDR3 contains 15 residues. V was pared by 6 bases and J by 6 bases, with 11 bases of the junction left unmatched. Germline CDR1 reads MNHEY; CDR2 reads SMNVEV (reference sequence). The CDR3 loop reads CASSLLGGPGNEQFF. CDR3 sequence (DNA): TGTGCCAGCAGCCTCCTAGGGGGCCCGGGCAATGAGCAGTTCTTC.

The rearrangement uses TRBV19 and TRBJ1-2; 9 nucleotides line up with TRBD1. With 7 bases clipped from V and 5 bases from J, the junction kept 11 bases outside the gene matches. Germline values: CDR1 LNHDA, CDR2 SQIVND (reference sequence). The CDR3 has 15 residues. The CDR3 protein is CASNNPGQGVYGYTF. DNA for the CDR3: TGTGCCAGTAATAATCCGGGACAGGGAGTATATGGCTACACCTTC.

This sequence joins TRBV18 and TRBJ1-2, with TRBD1 as a possible D gene (6 bases). Trimming cost V 2 bases and J 7 bases, with 14 bases left between them. Germline assignment: CDR1 KGHSH and CDR2 LQKENI. CDR3 length: 14 amino acids. CDR3 loop: CASSPGGADGGYTF. The CDR3 coding sequence is TGTGCCAGCTCACCAGGGGGCGCAGACGGTGGCTACACCTTC.

The J gene is TRBJ2-2, the V gene TRBV19, with TRBD1 matching over 10 bases. This CDR3 contains 17 residues. J lost 6 bases, V lost 4 bases, and 11 bases had no gene match. Germline CDR1 and CDR2: LNHDA and SQIVND (reference sequence). The CDR3 DNA reads as TGTGCCAGTAGTAAAACACCGGGACAGGGGAGGGCCGGGGAGCTGTTTTTT. It is translated as CASSKTPGQGRAGELFF.

The rearrangement joins TRBV27 to TRBJ1-1, with 7 bases aligning to TRBD1. The CDR3 sequence is 15 residues long. V gave up 5 bases and J gave up 0 bases; unmatched junction bases: 6. In germline, CDR1 is MNHEY, CDR2 SMNVEV (reference sequence). CDR3 loop: CASSPGTAMNTEAFF. CDR3 coding DNA: TGTGCCAGCAGTCCTGGGACAGCTATGAACACTGAAGCTTTCTTT.

The rearrangement uses TRBV4-1 and TRBJ2-7; no definite D call. This CDR3 spans 13 amino acids. V lost 2 bases and J 3 bases, leaving 8 bases between the germline ends. Germline CDR1 MGHRA, CDR2 YSYEKL. The CDR3 DNA is TGCGCCAGCAGCCAATATAGCCACTACGAGCAGTACTTC. Protein product: CASSQYSHYEQYF.

The V gene is TRBV9, the J gene TRBJ2-7; 7 bases are a match to TRBD1. The CDR3 has 15 residues. Per the germline V gene, CDR1 is SGDLS and CDR2 is YYNGEE. The trim removed 3 bases at V and 1 base at J, leaving 7 bases unmatched. CDR3 region: CASSATGTASYEQYF. CDR3 bases: TGTGCCAGCAGCGCGACTGGGACAGCTTCCTACGAGCAGTACTTC.

The V and J genes are TRBV2 and TRBJ2-5, with D possibly TRBD2 on 5 matching bases. CDR3 length: 13 residues. The ends were cut back, 3 bases at V and 3 bases at J, with 8 bases in the middle. Germline V CDR1 and CDR2: SNHLY, FYNNEI. The CDR3 sequence is CASSDSGKETQYF. The CDR3 DNA reads TGTGCCAGCAGTGATTCGGGGAAAGAGACCCAGTACTTC.

The chain is built from TRBV27 and TRBJ1-4; a weak D match, TRBD1 (5 bases). Trimming removed 3 bases from V and 10 bases from J, with 21 bases in between. CDR3 length: 16 residues. Germline V lookup: CDR1 MNHEY, CDR2 SMNVEV (reference sequence). CDR3 DNA sequence: TGTGCCAGCAGTTTCCTGGGGCGCGGGGTAGTCGGAAAACTGTTTTTT. Its translation: CASSFLGRGVVGKLFF.

This chain uses TRBV4-1 with TRBJ2-3; 7 bases fit TRBD1. Germline V gene sequence: CDR1 MGHRA, CDR2 YSYEKL. The V and J ends lost 1 base and 4 bases, in that order; junction bases with no gene match: 8. CDR3 length: 16 amino acids. The CDR3 DNA reads as TGCGCCAGCAGCCAAGTCCAGGACAGGCGGGCAGATACGCAGTATTTT. It encodes CASSQVQDRRADTQYF.

As regards this clone: An end of the junction differs from the germline gene, which may be a read error. This rearrangement joins TRBV7-2 to TRBJ2-1; TRBD2 aligns across 16 bases. The V gene's germline CDR1 is SGHTA and CDR2 FQGNSA. CDR3 length: 17 residues. CDR3 sequence: CASSSGTSGGAYNEQFF. As DNA, the CDR3 is TGTGCCAGCAGCTCCGGGACTAGCGGGGGGGCCTATAATGAGCAGTTCTTC. Complete variable domain (other parts from reference TRBV7-2 and TRBJ2-1): GAGVSQSPSNKVTEKGKDVELRCDPISGHTALYWYRQSLGQGLEFLIYFQGNSAPDKSGLPSDRFSAERTGGSVSTLTIQRTQQEDSAVYLCASSSGTSGGAYNEQFFGPGTRLTVL.

The chain links TRBV13 to TRBJ2-7; 10 nucleotides agree with TRBD1. Germline V CDR1 and CDR2: PRHDT, FYEKMQ (reference sequence). V shed 1 base, J shed 2 bases, and the junction held 5 bases outside the gene matches. The CDR3 covers 16 residues. The CDR3 bases are TGTGCCAGCAGCTTAGCCCGGACAGGGGGAACCTACGAGCAGTACTTC. Translated, it gives CASSLARTGGTYEQYF.

The rearrangement uses TRBV27 and TRBJ2-7, with 10 bases aligning to TRBD1. In germline, CDR1 is MNHEY, CDR2 SMNVEV (reference sequence). After removal of 5 bases from V and 0 bases from J, the junction contained 7 bases not matched to a gene. This CDR3 has 16 residues. CDR3 nucleotide sequence: TGTGCCAGCAGTCCGGGACAGGGGTATAGCTCCTACGAGCAGTACTTC. Its protein is CASSPGQGYSSYEQYF.

The rearrangement links TRBV7-2 to TRBJ2-5, with 9 bases fitting TRBD2. Germline values: CDR1 SGHTA, CDR2 FQGNSA. This CDR3 contains 15 residues. The V and J ends lost 5 bases and 0 bases, in that order; junction bases with no gene match: 4. The CDR3 protein is CASSTLAGYQETQYF. In DNA, the CDR3 is TGTGCCAGCAGCACGCTAGCGGGGTACCAAGAGACCCAGTACTTC.

J is TRBJ2-3 and V is TRBV11-3, with TRBD2 as a possible D gene (6 bases). Trimming cost V 1 base and J 4 bases, with 9 bases left between them. CDR1 and CDR2 (germline): SGHNT, YENEEA. The CDR3 runs to 14 residues. CDR3 residues: CASSLGLGADTQYF. DNA for the CDR3: TGTGCCAGCAGCTTAGGACTAGGGGCAGATACGCAGTATTTT.

V is TRBV19 and J is TRBJ2-5; TRBD2 matches at 10 bases. CDR3 length: 22 amino acids. Germline values: CDR1 LNHDA, CDR2 SQIVND (reference sequence). Trimming removed 0 bases from V and 5 bases from J; junction bases left unmatched: 24. CDR3 amino acids: CASSIDRKRGGRVQQFRETQYF. DNA for the CDR3: TGTGCCAGTAGTATAGATAGGAAGCGGGGGGGCCGAGTCCAGCAGTTCCGGGAGACCCAGTACTTC.

The CDR3 loop is CASSLVAASYGYTF. For the CDR3, the DNA is TGCGCCAGCAGCTTGGTGGCGGCGAGCTATGGCTACACCTTC. This sequence joins TRBV5-1 and TRBJ1-2; D is undetermined. Trimming pared 0 bases from V and 4 bases from J, leaving 10 bases between. This CDR3 has 14 amino acids. Germline V gives CDR1 SGHRS, CDR2 YFSETQ.

A few counts support this clone. The chain has TRBV2 and TRBJ1-1; 8 positions match TRBD1. V dropped 6 bases and J dropped 4; count of bases not matched to a gene: 4. Germline CDR1 reads SNHLY; CDR2 reads FYNNEI. The CDR3 runs to 13 residues. The CDR3 region has the DNA TGTGCCAGCAGCGCAGGGGGCGGCACTGAAGCTTTCTTT. As protein: CASSAGGGTEAFF.

This clone was recorded once. In nucleotides, the CDR3 is TGTGCCAGTAGTTGGTTTCGGGAGGGGACAAACTATGGCTACACCTTC. Residues: CASSWFREGTNYGYTF. The chain combines TRBV19 with TRBJ1-2; D is perhaps TRBD1 (6 bases). Germline loops: CDR1 LNHDA, CDR2 SQIVND (reference sequence). Trimming took 5 bases from V and 2 from J, leaving 18 bases between them. The CDR3 sequence is 16 residues long.

The rearrangement links TRBV4-1 to TRBJ1-1; tentative D call: TRBD1 (6 bases). The V gene lost 4 bases and the J gene lost 8 bases, with 17 bases spanning the gap. The CDR3 extends over 14 amino acids. CDR1 is MGHRA, CDR2 YSYEKL, per germline. The CDR3 DNA reads TGCGCCAGCAGCCCCGGGACAATGTCGACCGAAGCTTTCTTT. As protein: CASSPGTMSTEAFF.

The V call is TRBV5-1, the J call TRBJ1-5; 9 nucleotides agree with TRBD1. Germline V gene data show CDR1 as SGHRS and CDR2 as YFSETQ. V lost 4 bases, J lost 5 bases, and 4 bases stayed unmatched. The CDR3 length is 14 residues. CDR3 loop: CASSPRQGDQPQHF. The CDR3 nucleotides are TGCGCCAGCAGCCCGCGACAGGGGGATCAGCCCCAGCATTTT. Full variable domain (rest looked up from reference TRBV5-1 and TRBJ1-5): KAGVTQTPRYLIKTRGQQVTLSCSPISGHRSVSWYQQTPGQGLQFLFEYFSETQRNKGNFPGRFSGRQFSNSRSEMNVSTLELGDSALYLCASSPRQGDQPQHFGDGTRLSIL.

V and J are TRBV30 and TRBJ2-1, with 14 bases fitting TRBD2. Germline loops: CDR1 GTSNPN, CDR2 SVGIG (reference sequence). V gave up 1 base and J gave up 6 bases; unmatched junction bases: 5. The CDR3 sequence is 16 residues long. The CDR3 DNA follows: TGTGCCTGGAGTGCCCCCGGGACTAGCGGGGGCAATGAGCAGTTCTTC. It specifies CAWSAPGTSGGNEQFF.

There are a few counts of this clone. The chain has TRBV7-3 and TRBJ2-7, with a weak D call TRBD2 (6 bases). V was clipped by 1 base and J by 3 bases, with 13 bases between them. The CDR3 contains 15 residues. Germline loops: CDR1 SGHTA, CDR2 FQGTGA. The CDR3 region is CASSLNPAGHYEQYF. CDR3 sequence (DNA): TGTGCCAGCAGCTTAAATCCTGCGGGGCACTACGAGCAGTACTTC.

This clone showed up just a few times. CDR3 residues: CASRALSYEQYF. CDR3 DNA sequence: TGTGCCAGCAGGGCCCTCTCCTACGAGCAGTACTTC. The chain uses TRBV2 and TRBJ2-7; no definite D call. V was pared by 6 bases and J by 0 bases, with 6 bases between. This CDR3 has 12 residues. From germline, CDR1 is SNHLY and CDR2 FYNNEI.

This chain's CDR3 is CASSQGSAGGRAEQYF. The CDR3, as DNA: TGCGCCAGCAGCCAAGGATCAGCGGGGGGCCGGGCCGAGCAGTACTTC. The V call is TRBV4-1, the J call TRBJ2-7, with 9 bases lining up with TRBD2. This CDR3 comprises 16 residues. CDR1 MGHRA and CDR2 YSYEKL come from the germline V gene. V dropped 1 base and J dropped 6; count of bases not matched to a gene: 10.

Here the CDR3 reads CASSNQQGAGETQYF. In nucleotides, the CDR3 is TGTGCCAGCAGCAACCAGCAGGGGGCAGGAGAGACCCAGTACTTC. The chain joins TRBV5-4 to TRBJ2-5; 8 bases are a match to TRBD1. CDR1 SGHNT and CDR2 YYREEE come from the germline V gene (reference sequence). This CDR3 has 15 amino acids. V lost 4 bases, J lost 4 bases, and 9 bases stayed unmatched.

This clone was picked up one time. This chain links TRBV4-2 with TRBJ1-4; weak D call: TRBD1 (5 bases). The germline V gene has CDR1 LGHNA and CDR2 YNFKEQ. This CDR3 contains 15 residues. Trimming pared 0 bases from V and 3 bases from J, leaving 8 bases between. The CDR3 DNA follows: TGTGCCAGCAGCCAAGAAGGCAGGGCTAATGAAAAACTGTTTTTT. Translating gives CASSQEGRANEKLFF.

This chain links TRBV12-5 with TRBJ1-2, with 12 positions matching TRBD1. In germline, CDR1 is LGHNT, CDR2 FRNRAP. Trimming took 11 bases from V and 8 from J; bases not matched to a gene: 9. The length of the CDR3 is 13 residues. DNA of the CDR3: TGTGCTGGATCGGGACAGGGGGCGGAGGGCTACACCTTC. This sequence encodes CAGSGQGAEGYTF. The variable domain in full, with the rest retrieved from reference TRBV12-5 and TRBJ1-2, is DARVTQTPRHKVTEMGQEVTMRCQPILGHNTVFWYRQTMMQGLELLAYFRNRAPLDDSGMPKDRFSAEMPDATLATLKIQPSEPRDSAVYFCAGSGQGAEGYTFGSGTRLTVV.